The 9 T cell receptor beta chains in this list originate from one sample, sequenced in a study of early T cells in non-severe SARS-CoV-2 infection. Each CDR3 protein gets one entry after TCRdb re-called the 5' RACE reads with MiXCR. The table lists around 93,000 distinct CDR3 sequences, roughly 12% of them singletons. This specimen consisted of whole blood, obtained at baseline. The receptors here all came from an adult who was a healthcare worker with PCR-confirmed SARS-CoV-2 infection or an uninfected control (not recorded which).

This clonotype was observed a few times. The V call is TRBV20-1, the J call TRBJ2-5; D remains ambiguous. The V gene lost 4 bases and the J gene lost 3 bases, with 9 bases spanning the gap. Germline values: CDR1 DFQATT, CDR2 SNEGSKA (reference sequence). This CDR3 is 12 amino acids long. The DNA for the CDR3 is TGCAGTGCTACCGGGCACGAAGAGACCCAGTACTTC. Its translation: CSATGHEETQYF.

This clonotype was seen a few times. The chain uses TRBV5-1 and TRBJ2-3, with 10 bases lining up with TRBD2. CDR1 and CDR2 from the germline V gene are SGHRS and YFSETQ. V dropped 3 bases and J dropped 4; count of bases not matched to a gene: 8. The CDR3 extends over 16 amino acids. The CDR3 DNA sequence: TGCGCCAGCAGCTCCCAGCGGGGGGGCCCCGCAGATACGCAGTATTTT. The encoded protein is CASSSQRGGPADTQYF.

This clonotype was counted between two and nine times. Here the CDR3 DNA reads TGTGCCAGCAGTTTAGCGCAGGGCCGCTCCTTCATGTATACGCAGTATTTT. Its protein is CASSLAQGRSFMYTQYF. The V call is TRBV12-3 or TRBV12-4, the J call TRBJ2-3; possibly TRBD1 for D (5 bases). Deletions cut 0 bases from V and 7 bases from J, with 20 bases between. CDR3 length: 17 residues.

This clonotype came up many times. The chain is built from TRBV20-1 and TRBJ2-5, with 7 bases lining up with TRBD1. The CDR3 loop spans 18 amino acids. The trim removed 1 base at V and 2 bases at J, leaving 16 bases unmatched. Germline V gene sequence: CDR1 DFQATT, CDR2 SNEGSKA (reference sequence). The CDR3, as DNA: TGCAGTGCTAGAGTAGGGACAGCGACTCTACCTTCACAAGAGACCCAGTACTTC. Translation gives CSARVGTATLPSQETQYF.

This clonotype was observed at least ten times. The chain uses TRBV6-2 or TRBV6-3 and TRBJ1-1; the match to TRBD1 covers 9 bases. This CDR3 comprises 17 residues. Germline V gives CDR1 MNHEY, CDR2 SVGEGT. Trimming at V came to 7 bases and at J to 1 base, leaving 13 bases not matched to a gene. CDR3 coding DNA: TGTGCCAGCATCCGTGGACAGGGGACCGTTCGGAACACTGAAGCTTTCTTT. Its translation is CASIRGQGTVRNTEAFF.

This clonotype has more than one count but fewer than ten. In nucleotides, the CDR3 is TGCGCCAGCAGCTTGGAACCTCCCTCCTATGGCTACACCTTC. This translates into CASSLEPPSYGYTF. This rearrangement joins TRBV5-1 to TRBJ1-2; D remains ambiguous. CDR1 is SGHRS and CDR2 is YFSETQ in the germline V gene. CDR3 length: 14 residues. V gave up 0 bases and J gave up 4 bases, with 10 bases separating them.

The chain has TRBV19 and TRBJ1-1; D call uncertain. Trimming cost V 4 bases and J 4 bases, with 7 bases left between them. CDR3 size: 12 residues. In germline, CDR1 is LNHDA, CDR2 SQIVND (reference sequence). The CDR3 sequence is CASSRVPTEAFF. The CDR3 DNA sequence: TGTGCCAGTAGTAGGGTTCCCACTGAAGCTTTCTTT.

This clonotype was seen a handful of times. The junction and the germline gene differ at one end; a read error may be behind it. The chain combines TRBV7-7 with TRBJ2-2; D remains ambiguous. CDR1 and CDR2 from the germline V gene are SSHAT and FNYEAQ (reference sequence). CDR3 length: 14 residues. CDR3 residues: CASRTGPYTGELFF. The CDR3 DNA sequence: TGTGCTAGCAGAACCGGCCCCTACACCGGGGAGCTGTTTTTT.

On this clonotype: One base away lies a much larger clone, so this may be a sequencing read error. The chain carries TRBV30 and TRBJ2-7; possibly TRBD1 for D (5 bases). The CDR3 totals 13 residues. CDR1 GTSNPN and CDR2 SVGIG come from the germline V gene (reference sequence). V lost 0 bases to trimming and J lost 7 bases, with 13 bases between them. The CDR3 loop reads CAWSVGSSGEQYF. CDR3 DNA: TGTGCCTGGAGTGTGGGGTCCTCAGGGGAGCAGTACTTC. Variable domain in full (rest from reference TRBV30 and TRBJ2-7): SQTIHQWPATLVQPVGSPLSLECTVEGTSNPNLYWYRQAAGRGLQLLFYSVGIGQISSEVPQNLSASRPQDRQFILSSKKLLLSDSGFYLCAWSVGSSGEQYFGPGTRLTVT.